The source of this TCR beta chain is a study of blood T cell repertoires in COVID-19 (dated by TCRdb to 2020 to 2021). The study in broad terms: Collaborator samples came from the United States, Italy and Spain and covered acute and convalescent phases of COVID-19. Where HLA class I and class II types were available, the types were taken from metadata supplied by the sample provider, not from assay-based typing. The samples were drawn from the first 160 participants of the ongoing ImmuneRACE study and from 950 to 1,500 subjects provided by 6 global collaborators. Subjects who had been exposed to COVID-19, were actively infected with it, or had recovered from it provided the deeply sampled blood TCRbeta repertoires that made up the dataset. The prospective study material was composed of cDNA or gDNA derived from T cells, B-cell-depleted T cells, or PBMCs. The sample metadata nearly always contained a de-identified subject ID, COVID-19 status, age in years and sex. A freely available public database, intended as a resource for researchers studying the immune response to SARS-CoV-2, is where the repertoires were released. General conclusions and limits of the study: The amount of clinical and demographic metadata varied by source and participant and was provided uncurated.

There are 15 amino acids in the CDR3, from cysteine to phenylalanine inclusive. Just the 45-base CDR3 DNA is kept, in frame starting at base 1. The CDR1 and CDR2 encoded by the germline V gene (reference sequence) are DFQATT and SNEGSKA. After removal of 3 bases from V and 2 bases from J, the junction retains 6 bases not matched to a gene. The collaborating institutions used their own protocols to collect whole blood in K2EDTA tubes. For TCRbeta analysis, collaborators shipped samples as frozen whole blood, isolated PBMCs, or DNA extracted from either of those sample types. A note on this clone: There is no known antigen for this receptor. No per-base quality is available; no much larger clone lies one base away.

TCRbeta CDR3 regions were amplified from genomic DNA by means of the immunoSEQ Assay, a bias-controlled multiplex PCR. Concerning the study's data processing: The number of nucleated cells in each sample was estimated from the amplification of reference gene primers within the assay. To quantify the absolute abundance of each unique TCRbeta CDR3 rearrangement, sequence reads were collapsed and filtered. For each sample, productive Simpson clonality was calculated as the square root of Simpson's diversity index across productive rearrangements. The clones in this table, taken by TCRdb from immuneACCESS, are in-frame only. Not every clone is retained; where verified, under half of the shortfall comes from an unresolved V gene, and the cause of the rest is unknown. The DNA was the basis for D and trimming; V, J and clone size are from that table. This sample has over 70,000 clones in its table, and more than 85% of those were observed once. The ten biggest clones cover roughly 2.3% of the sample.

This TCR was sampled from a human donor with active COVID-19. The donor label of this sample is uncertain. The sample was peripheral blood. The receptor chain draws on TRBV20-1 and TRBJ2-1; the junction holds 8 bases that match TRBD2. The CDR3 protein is CSASIGGGPYNEQFF. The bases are TGCAGTGCTAGTATCGGCGGGGGGCCCTACAATGAGCAGTTCTTC.